These 21 T cell receptor beta chains share one sample of origin, sequenced in a study of T cell responses to AZD1222 COVID-19 vaccine. Some clones are missing from TCRdb's copy, which holds only in-frame ones; the method was immunoSEQ multiplex PCR. Of around 260,000 clones listed, approximately 95% are singletons. Sequenced material: peripheral blood, taken on day 0 of AZD1222 vaccination. The receptors stem from an adult in good health.

The rearrangement links TRBV4-3 to TRBJ1-2; TRBD1 aligns across 9 bases. Per the germline V gene, CDR1 is LGHNA and CDR2 is YSLEER. This CDR3 has 15 residues. The trim removed 3 bases at V and 8 bases at J, leaving 10 bases unmatched. CDR3 sequence (DNA): TGCGCCAGCAGCCATCCCGGGACAGGGAGCTCCGGCTACACCTTC. It translates to CASSHPGTGSSGYTF.

The J gene is TRBJ2-1, the V gene TRBV28, with D uncertain. The germline V and J ends were trimmed by 3 bases and 9 bases, with 9 bases remaining between them. This CDR3 has 12 amino acids. Germline CDR1 and CDR2: MDHEN and SYDVKM. DNA of the CDR3: TGTGCCAGCAGTTTGGCTGTTAGTGAGCAGTTCTTC. Translated: CASSLAVSEQFF.

The chain recombines TRBV7-3 with TRBJ1-1; unclear D gene. The germline CDR1 and CDR2 sequences are SGHTA and FQGTGA. The CDR3 consists of 13 residues. V was pared by 5 bases and J by 0 bases, with 7 bases between. CDR3 amino acids: CASSPDLNTEAFF. The CDR3 DNA sequence: TGTGCCAGCAGCCCGGACTTGAACACTGAAGCTTTCTTT. The whole variable domain, filled in from reference TRBV7-3 and TRBJ1-1, reads GAGVSQTPSNKVTEKGKYVELRCDPISGHTALYWYRQSLGQGPEFLIYFQGTGAADDSGLPNDRFFAVRPEGSVSTLKIQRTERGDSAVYLCASSPDLNTEAFFGQGTRLTVV.

CDR3 in amino acids: CASSLERGVSEAFF. CDR3 in DNA: TGCGCCAGCAGCTTGGAAAGGGGGGTCTCTGAAGCTTTCTTT. V usage is TRBV5-1 and J usage is TRBJ1-1, with D perhaps matching TRBD1 (6 bases). V shed 0 bases and J shed 6 bases, with 12 bases lying between them. Germline V gene lookup returns CDR1 SGHRS and CDR2 YFSETQ. The CDR3 is 14 amino acids.

The sample holds one count of this clone. J is TRBJ1-5 and V is TRBV5-7, with D maybe TRBD1 (6 bases). TRBV5-7 is noted as an ORF with a role that remains uncertain. The CDR3 is 16 amino acids. V shed 4 bases and J shed 4 bases, with 18 bases lying between them. The CDR3 nucleotides are TGTGCCAGCAGCCAACACGGGGCAGGGGAGAATCAGCCCCAGCATTTT. It yields the protein CASSQHGAGENQPQHF.

V usage is TRBV7-2 and J usage is TRBJ2-7; 12 bases line up with TRBD2. This CDR3 has 16 residues. V lost 5 bases, J lost 6 bases, and 11 bases stayed unmatched. Germline loops: CDR1 SGHTA, CDR2 FQGNSA. DNA of the CDR3: TGTGCCAGCAGCCCCAGCCGACTAGCGGGAGAGCTCGAGCAGTACTTC. Its translation: CASSPSRLAGELEQYF.

V gene TRBV7-9 combines with J gene TRBJ2-7; 9 bases line up with TRBD1. Per the germline V gene, CDR1 is SEHNR and CDR2 is FQNEAQ (reference sequence). This CDR3 has 16 residues. The V gene end was trimmed by 3 bases and the J gene end by 2 bases; junction bases not matched to a gene: 8. This CDR3 reads CASSLGPTGGPYEQYF. The CDR3 nucleotides read TGTGCCAGCAGCTTGGGCCCGACAGGGGGACCCTACGAGCAGTACTTC.

V gene TRBV7-2 combines with J gene TRBJ2-7, with TRBD1 identical over 9 bases. The CDR3 is 15 residues long. V dropped 5 bases and J dropped 4; count of bases not matched to a gene: 9. Germline CDR1 and CDR2: SGHTA and FQGNSA. The CDR3 here is CASSSDRGEWYEQYF. The CDR3 DNA sequence: TGTGCCAGCAGCAGCGACAGGGGGGAGTGGTACGAGCAGTACTTC.

This rearrangement joins TRBV19 to TRBJ1-1; no reliable D call. The CDR3 is 13 residues long. Trimming shortened V by 9 bases and J by 2 bases, and 13 bases separated the two germline ends. Germline V gene sequence: CDR1 LNHDA, CDR2 SQIVND (reference sequence). CDR3 bases: TGTGCCAGCGACTCCACCACCAACACTGAAGCTTTCTTT. It translates to CASDSTTNTEAFF.

The V call is TRBV15, the J call TRBJ2-3; 8 bases map to TRBD2. The CDR3 spans 17 residues. Germline values: CDR1 LNHNV, CDR2 YYDKDF (reference sequence). V shed 0 bases, J shed 2 bases, and the junction held 7 bases outside the gene matches. In DNA form, the CDR3 reads TGTGCCACCAGCAGAGATGGGCGGGAGGTCAACACAGATACGCAGTATTTT. This encodes CATSRDGREVNTDTQYF. Together with reference TRBV15 and TRBJ2-3, the CDR3 gives the full variable domain: DAMVIQNPRYQVTQFGKPVTLSCSQTLNHNVMYWYQQKSSQAPKLLFHYYDKDFNNEADTPDNFQSRRPNTSFCFLDIRSPGLGDTAMYLCATSRDGREVNTDTQYFGPGTRLTVL.

The V gene is TRBV28, the J gene TRBJ2-2; 15 bases match TRBD2. Germline CDR1 reads MDHEN; CDR2 reads SYDVKM. Germline trimming cut 11 bases from V and 5 bases from J; bases unmatched to any gene: 9. This CDR3 has 16 amino acids. The CDR3 here is CASGGLAGGGTGELFF. The CDR3 nucleotides are TGTGCCTCTGGGGGACTAGCGGGAGGAGGGACCGGGGAGCTGTTTTTT.

This clone has only one observation. The V and J genes are TRBV4-1 and TRBJ2-7; TRBD2 matches at 8 bases. V trimming: 1 base; J trimming: 3 bases; junction bases outside the gene matches: 8. This CDR3 region has 16 residues. Germline V lookup: CDR1 MGHRA, CDR2 YSYEKL. The CDR3 DNA reads as TGCGCCAGCAGCCAAGTGGGCGGGAGGAACGGCTACGAGCAGTACTTC. It is translated as CASSQVGGRNGYEQYF.

Worth noting for this clone: Relative to the germline gene, one junction end is altered; a read error may explain this. The chain recombines TRBV7-7 with TRBJ2-2; a weak D match, TRBD2 (8 bases). CDR3 length: 16 amino acids. Germline CDR1 reads SSHAT; CDR2 reads FNYEAQ (reference sequence). CDR3: CASSPGGTSGIGELFF. Written as DNA, the CDR3 is TGTGCTAGCAGCCCAGGGGGGACTAGTGGCATCGGGGAGCTGTTTTTT.

The chain combines TRBV7-8 with TRBJ1-1, with a weak D call TRBD1 (6 bases). Trimming took off 3 bases at V and 6 bases at J, with 11 bases between the two ends. This CDR3 is built from 13 residues. CDR1 is SGHVS and CDR2 is FQNEAQ in the germline V gene. Written as DNA, the CDR3 is TGTGCCAGCAGCTTCCGGGAGGGGGCTGAAGCTTTCTTT. It codes for CASSFREGAEAFF.

The chain couples TRBV11-2 to TRBJ1-2; D is perhaps TRBD1 (5 bases). This CDR3 region has 16 residues. Germline-derived CDR1 and CDR2 are SGHAT and FQNNGV. V was shortened by 3 bases and J by 7 bases, with 21 bases between the two germline ends. DNA for the CDR3: TGTGCCAGCAGCTTGACAGTAGGATTAGCACTATCTGGCTACACCTTC. The encoded protein is CASSLTVGLALSGYTF. The whole variable domain, filled in from reference TRBV11-2 and TRBJ1-2, reads EAGVAQSPRYKIIEKRQSVAFWCNPISGHATLYWYQQILGQGPKLLIQFQNNGVVDDSQLPKDRFSAERLKGVDSTLKIQPAKLEDSAVYLCASSLTVGLALSGYTFGSGTRLTVV.

V gene TRBV4-1 combines with J gene TRBJ2-1; the D gene could be TRBD1 or TRBD2 (5 bases each). V was trimmed by 1 base and J by 4 bases, leaving 11 bases between them. CDR1 MGHRA and CDR2 YSYEKL come from the germline V gene. The CDR3 totals 15 residues. The CDR3 DNA reads as TGCGCCAGCAGCCAAGGGGACCGGGAATACAATGAGCAGTTCTTC. As protein: CASSQGDREYNEQFF.

The chain uses TRBV7-3 and TRBJ2-6; D is unresolved. The CDR3 totals 15 residues. V lost 0 bases and J 4 bases, leaving 7 bases between the germline ends. Germline V gives CDR1 SGHTA, CDR2 FQGTGA. This CDR3 is CASSLTRPGANVLTF. CDR3 DNA: TGTGCCAGCAGCTTAACCAGACCCGGGGCCAACGTCCTGACTTTC.

This clone occurred once. The chain carries TRBV5-6 and TRBJ2-7, with TRBD1 matching 9 bases. The CDR3 extends over 14 amino acids. Germline CDR1 reads SGHDT; CDR2 reads YYEEEE. The trim removed 0 bases at V and 3 bases at J, leaving 1 base unmatched. CDR3 nucleotide sequence: TGTGCCAGCAGCTTGGGGACAGGGGTCTACGAGCAGTACTTC. This sequence encodes CASSLGTGVYEQYF. The full variable domain, with the rest looked up from reference TRBV5-6 and TRBJ2-7, is DAGVTQSPTHLIKTRGQQVTLRCSPKSGHDTVSWYQQALGQGPQFIFQYYEEEERQRGNFPDRFSGHQFPNYSSELNVNALLLGDSALYLCASSLGTGVYEQYFGPGTRLTVT.

This CDR3 is CASSVGSSLNYEQYF. The DNA for the CDR3 is TGTGCCAGCAGCGTAGGCTCTAGCCTAAACTACGAGCAGTACTTC. The rearrangement joins TRBV9 to TRBJ2-7; D may be TRBD2 (5 bases). V was pared by 0 bases and J by 3 bases, with 13 bases between. Germline CDR1 reads SGDLS; CDR2 reads YYNGEE. This CDR3 spans 15 amino acids.

The chain has TRBV25-1 and TRBJ1-4; D remains unclear. The CDR3 has 13 amino acids. Germline CDR1 reads MGHDK; CDR2 reads SYGVNS. Trimming left V 5 bases short and J 5 bases short, with 9 bases between. CDR3 sequence: CASSKVLNEKLFF. For the CDR3, the DNA is TGTGCCAGCAGTAAGGTTTTGAATGAAAAACTGTTTTTT.

This chain's CDR3 is CASGEGGSTQYF. CDR3 sequence (DNA): TGTGCTAGTGGCGAGGGGGGGAGTACGCAGTATTTT. The chain employs TRBV12-5 and TRBJ2-3, with D perhaps matching TRBD2 (7 bases). Germline lookup yields CDR1 LGHNT and CDR2 FRNRAP. V was clipped by 6 bases and J by 8 bases, with 12 bases between them. The CDR3 spans 12 residues.